These T cell receptor beta chains were read from a single sample in a study of shared clonotypes between healthy human individuals. The assay was immunoSEQ multiplex PCR, and TCRdb's table has in-frame clones only and misses some. The sample lists 2 million to 2.5 million clones, 95% occurring once. Input material: naive CD4+ T cells sorted from blood. Every receptor here comes from a man between 18 and 35 years old in good health. CDR3s include the opening cysteine and the closing phenylalanine or tryptophan. D genes are given only for firm matches. Size is omitted from some rows. Given values are once, few, many or a class for expanded clones.

>.|TRBV19|.|TRBJ1-3
TGTGCCAGTAGTATAGTCTCCGTGCCTGGAAACACCATATATTTT
CASSIVSVPGNTIYF
>few|TRBV11-1|TRBD1|TRBJ2-7
TGTGCCAGCAGCCCTCGGACAGGGACCTACGAGCAGTACTTC
CASSPRTGTYEQYF
>.|TRBV12-5|TRBD1|TRBJ1-2
TGTGCTAGTGGTTATACCGGGACAGGGTATGGCTACACCTTC
CASGYTGTGYGYTF
>.|TRBV6-1|.|TRBJ1-1
TGTGCCAGCAGTGCTCTTCAGGGGACGCTCACTGAAGCTTTCTTT
CASSALQGTLTEAFF
>.|TRBV5-5|.|TRBJ1-1
TGTGCCAGCAGCCCTCGGGGAGGGGAAGGTGAAGCTTTCTTT
CASSPRGGEGEAFF
>.|TRBV7-2|TRBD2|TRBJ2-1
TGTGCCAGCAGCTTCGAAGCGGGGTTAACGGGGGATGAGCAGTTCTTC
CASSFEAGLTGDEQFF
>.|TRBV6-5|.|TRBJ1-1
TGTGCCAGCAGTTACGAGGGTATCACTGAAGCTTTCTTT
CASSYEGITEAFF
>.|TRBV7-9|.|TRBJ1-6
TGTGCCAGCAGCTTAAATTCACCCCTCCACTTT
CASSLNSPLHF
>once|TRBV5-1|.|TRBJ1-2
TGCGCCAGCAGCTTTGCCGGGTTTGATGGCTACACCTTC
CASSFAGFDGYTF
>.|TRBV6-4|TRBD1|TRBJ1-2
TGTGCCAGCAGTGACAGGGGGACAGGGAGCCGCTACACCTTC
CASSDRGTGSRYTF
>.|TRBV15|.|TRBJ2-7
TGTGCCACCAGCAGAGACAGGGGTCCGTACGAGCAGTACTTC
CATSRDRGPYEQYF
>.|TRBV7-9|.|TRBJ1-2
TGTGCCAGCAGCCTACAGGGAGACGGCTACACCTTC
CASSLQGDGYTF
>.|TRBV19|TRBD2|TRBJ2-7
TGTGCCAGTAGTATAGAGACTAGCGGGATCAGGAACGAGCAGTACTTC
CASSIETSGIRNEQYF
>.|TRBV6-5|.|TRBJ1-6
TGTGCCAGCAGCCCGACGGAGGGGCGCTTT
CASSPTEGRF
>.|TRBV28|.|TRBJ1-5
TGTGCCAGCAGAGACTCGAGGGGGAGCAATCAGCCCCAGCATTTT
CASRDSRGSNQPQHF
>once|TRBV5-1|TRBD2|TRBJ2-4
TGCGCCAGCAGTTTGGAGCCTAGCGGGGGCCTGCACATTCAGTACTTC
CASSLEPSGGLHIQYF
>.|TRBV11-2|.|TRBJ2-3
TGTGCCAGCAGCTTAGTGGGCTACCGGGGCCCAGATACGCAGTATTTT
CASSLVGYRGPDTQYF
>.|TRBV30|TRBD1|TRBJ1-1
TGTGCCTGGAGTCCTGACAGGGGAGCGGGCACTGAAGCTTTCTTT
CAWSPDRGAGTEAFF
>.|TRBV6-4|.|TRBJ2-7
TGTGCCAGCAGTGAATCCGCCTACGAGCAGTACTTC
CASSESAYEQYF
>.|TRBV10-3|.|TRBJ1-1
TGTGCCATCAGTGAGGGACAGCCGAACACTGAAGCTTTCTTT
CAISEGQPNTEAFF
>.|TRBV7-2|.|TRBJ1-2
TGTGCCAGCAGCTTAGGGTCCCGGGTAGATTATGGCTACACCTTC
CASSLGSRVDYGYTF
>.|TRBV30|.|TRBJ1-3
TGTGCCTGGAGTGTAGGGGCAGTTTCCTCTGGAAACACCATATATTTT
CAWSVGAVSSGNTIYF
>.|TRBV2|TRBD1|TRBJ2-1
TGTGCCAGCAGGGACGGGACAGGGGTCTACAATGAGCAGTTCTTC
CASRDGTGVYNEQFF
>.|TRBV29-1|TRBD1|TRBJ2-7
TGCAGCGTTGAAAACAGGGGGTACCACGAGCAGTACTTC
CSVENRGYHEQYF
>.|TRBV30|TRBD1|TRBJ1-4
TGTGCCTGGAGAGAGGACAGGGATCACTGGCTGTTTTTT
CAWREDRDHWLFF
>.|TRBV5-1|.|TRBJ1-1
TGCGCCAGCAGCTTGCGAGGGTCCACTGAAGCTTTCTTT
CASSLRGSTEAFF
>.|TRBV5-1|TRBD1|TRBJ2-3
TGCGCCAGCAGCCGTGGACAGGGGTCTAGCACAGATACGCAGTATTTT
CASSRGQGSSTDTQYF
>.|TRBV7-9|TRBD2|TRBJ2-1
TGTGCCAGCATCCGGGGGGAACCGTACAATGAGCAGTTCTTC
CASIRGEPYNEQFF
>once|TRBV18|.|TRBJ1-1
TGTGCCAGCTCACCCGGGTCGAACACTGAAGCTTTCTTT
CASSPGSNTEAFF
>once|TRBV6-1|TRBD1|TRBJ1-2
TGTGCCAGCAGTGAAGGGGGACAGGGGAACTATGGCTACACCTTC
CASSEGGQGNYGYTF
>once|TRBV7-2|.|TRBJ2-1
TGTGCCAGCAGCTTGCCCGCCTCCTACAATGAGCAGTTCTTC
CASSLPASYNEQFF
>once|TRBV10-3|.|TRBJ2-1
TGTGCCATCAGTGCCCCACCCGGGGGCGATGAGCAGTTCTTC
CAISAPPGGDEQFF
>few|TRBV6-5|.|TRBJ1-2
TGTGCCAGCAGCCCCCCAGGGTACGGCTATGGCTACACCTTC
CASSPPGYGYGYTF
>.|TRBV6-1|TRBD2|TRBJ2-7
TGTGCCAGCAGTGAGGGGGGGACGGGCCGGCGCGAGCAGTACTTC
CASSEGGTGRREQYF
>.|TRBV6-1|TRBD2|TRBJ2-1
TGTGCCAGCAGTGAAAGGCTAGCGGGAGGGCCAAGTTCCTACAATGAGCAGTTCTTC
CASSERLAGGPSSYNEQFF
>.|TRBV28|.|TRBJ1-1
TGTGCCAGCAGATTCCCAGACAGACTGAAGACTGAAGCTTTCTTT
CASRFPDRLKTEAFF
>.|TRBV5-1|.|TRBJ2-5
TGCGCCAGCAGCTTGGAAGGCAGGGAGGAGACCCAGTACTTC
CASSLEGREETQYF
>.|TRBV5-6|.|TRBJ1-5
TGTGCCAGCAGCGCGCGACGGACGAGTAGCAATCAGCCCCAGCATTTT
CASSARRTSSNQPQHF
>.|TRBV30|TRBD1|TRBJ2-5
TGTGCCTTGACAGGGGCGGAGGAGACCCAGTACTTC
CALTGAEETQYF
>.|TRBV5-1|.|TRBJ1-3
TGCGCCAGCAGCTTGGCGGGGTGGGACACCATATATTTT
CASSLAGWDTIYF
>.|TRBV18|.|TRBJ1-2
TGTGCCAGCTCACCACCGAACGGGGTCTATGGGGGCTACACCTTC
CASSPPNGVYGGYTF
>.|TRBV28|TRBD1|TRBJ1-3
TGTGCCAGCAGAGCAGGGGGCGAAAACACCATATATTTT
CASRAGGENTIYF
>.|TRBV11-2|.|TRBJ2-2
TGTGCCAGCAGCTTAGCCGGGGGTAGCACCGGGGAGCTGTTTTTT
CASSLAGGSTGELFF
>.|TRBV9|TRBD1|TRBJ2-7
TGTGCCAGCAGCCAAGACAGGGTCCCATACGAGCAGTACTTC
CASSQDRVPYEQYF
>.|TRBV11-3|.|TRBJ1-1
TGTGCCAGCAGCTTATCTCCGAACACTGAAGCTTTCTTT
CASSLSPNTEAFF
>few|TRBV5-1|.|TRBJ1-5
TGCGCCAGCAGCTTGTTGAGTGGCCAGCCCCAGCATTTT
CASSLLSGQPQHF
>.|TRBV29-1|TRBD2|TRBJ2-1
TGCAGCGTTTCCCTAGCGGTCTCCTACAATGAGCAGTTCTTC
CSVSLAVSYNEQFF
>.|TRBV5-1|.|TRBJ1-5
TGCGCCAGCAGCTTGAATTTCGACCAGCCCCAGCATTTT
CASSLNFDQPQHF
>.|TRBV5-1|.|TRBJ2-2
TGCGCCAGCAGCTTGACCGGGACATCGATCACCGGGGAGCTGTTTTTT
CASSLTGTSITGELFF
>.|TRBV6-6|.|TRBJ2-7
TGTGCCAGCAGGCAAACAGGGAGCGAGCAGTACTTC
CASRQTGSEQYF
>.|TRBV9|.|TRBJ1-2
TGTGCCAGTGGACGGGATTCTAACTATGGCTACACCTTC
CASGRDSNYGYTF